The 24 T cell receptor beta chains below all came from one sample that was sequenced in a study of shared clonotypes between healthy human individuals. Sequenced by immunoSEQ multiplex PCR; TCRdb stores in-frame clones only, minus some. The table shows approximately 2.1 million clones, with over 85% occurring only once. The sample consisted of naive CD4+ T cells from PBMCs. Noted subset: CD45RA+ positively selected. All receptors derive from a young man in good health. Some clones in this sample may be carry-over from other donors' samples.

This chain links TRBV4-3 with TRBJ2-2; D is ambiguous. Germline V CDR1 and CDR2: LGHNA, YSLEER. V dropped 0 bases and J dropped 4 bases, with 6 bases sitting between them. The CDR3 runs to 14 residues. The CDR3 DNA is TGCGCCAGCAGCCAAGAGCATCCCACCGGGGAGCTGTTTTTT. It codes for CASSQEHPTGELFF.

The chain joins TRBV27 to TRBJ2-7; 8 bases match TRBD1. J was trimmed by 6 bases and V by 5 bases; bases with no gene match: 12. CDR3 length: 15 amino acids. CDR1 and CDR2 from the germline V gene are MNHEY and SMNVEV (reference sequence). The chain's CDR3 is CASSPYRGQGGEQYF. CDR3 DNA: TGTGCCAGCAGTCCCTATCGCGGACAGGGAGGCGAGCAGTACTTC.

The chain has TRBV14 and TRBJ2-2; 7 bases are a match to TRBD1. CDR1 and CDR2 from the germline V gene are SGHDN and FVKESK. There are 17 residues in the CDR3. V shed 3 bases and J 5 bases; nucleotides not matched to a gene: 12. CDR3 sequence reads: CASSQRQGWKLTGELFF. As DNA, the CDR3 is TGTGCCAGCAGCCAGAGACAGGGTTGGAAGTTAACCGGGGAGCTGTTTTTT.

The V gene is TRBV2, the J gene TRBJ2-1; TRBD2 aligns across 13 bases. Per the germline V gene, CDR1 is SNHLY and CDR2 is FYNNEI. Unmatched junction bases numbered 13, after V lost 8 bases and J lost 9 bases. There are 16 residues in the CDR3. The CDR3 here is CASLEELAGGHVEQFF. The CDR3, as DNA: TGTGCCAGCCTTGAGGAACTAGCGGGAGGGCACGTTGAGCAGTTCTTC.

The chain carries TRBV7-6 and TRBJ2-5; 7 bases line up with TRBD1. CDR1 SGHVS and CDR2 FNYEAQ come from the germline V gene. V dropped 2 bases and J dropped 3; count of bases not matched to a gene: 6. The length of the CDR3 is 15 residues. CDR3 sequence: CASSLTAGQEETQYF. CDR3 DNA sequence: TGTGCCAGCAGCTTAACGGCCGGACAGGAAGAGACCCAGTACTTC.

V and J are TRBV19 and TRBJ1-4; D is undetermined. Germline loops: CDR1 LNHDA, CDR2 SQIVND (reference sequence). The CDR3 extends over 13 amino acids. Trimming removed 10 bases from V and 7 bases from J, with 16 bases in between. Written as DNA, the CDR3 is TGTGCCACCATGGGGTCCTCCCTTGAAAAACTGTTTTTT. It encodes CATMGSSLEKLFF.

The chain employs TRBV1 and TRBJ2-1; no check of the table's D call, TRBD1, against the DNA was made. TRBV1 represents a pseudogene. The CDR3 extends over 18 amino acids. CDR3 nucleotides: TGCACCAGCAGCCACGGGTTGGGGACAGGGGGCTCCTACAATGAGCAGTTCTTC. Amino acid sequence: CTSSHGLGTGGSYNEQFF.

This clone was counted a single time. Other DNA sequences in this sample translate to the same CDR3. V gene TRBV2 combines with J gene TRBJ1-1; D is undetermined. The CDR3 covers 13 residues. From germline, CDR1 is SNHLY and CDR2 FYNNEI. Trimming shortened V by 5 bases and J by 1 base, and 8 bases separated the two germline ends. The DNA for the CDR3 is TGTGCCAGCAGTAGAGAGACGAACACTGAAGCTTTCTTT. This encodes CASSRETNTEAFF.

The rearrangement joins TRBV6-1 to TRBJ2-3, with D possibly matching TRBD1 (6 bases). The CDR3 is made up of 13 amino acids. Germline CDR1 is MNHNS and CDR2 is SASEGT. The germline V and J ends were trimmed by 7 bases and 2 bases, with 10 bases remaining between them. The CDR3 DNA follows: TGTGCCAGCACTGGACAGTTCACAGATACGCAGTATTTT. Its translation: CASTGQFTDTQYF.

The chain carries TRBV15 and TRBJ2-5; D unresolved. Deletions cut 1 base from V and 0 bases from J, with 6 bases between. Germline assignment: CDR1 LNHNV and CDR2 YYDKDF (reference sequence). The CDR3 has 14 residues. CDR3 DNA: TGTGCCACCAGCAGAGTAGAGTACCAAGAGACCCAGTACTTC. Protein sequence: CATSRVEYQETQYF.

The rearrangement joins TRBV5-6 to TRBJ1-1; perhaps TRBD1 as D (5 bases). The V gene lost 4 bases and the J gene lost 1 base, with 14 bases spanning the gap. The CDR3 length is 15 residues. Germline loops: CDR1 SGHDT, CDR2 YYEEEE. The CDR3 here is CASSVNPGGNTEAFF. The CDR3 DNA follows: TGTGCCAGCAGCGTCAATCCGGGGGGGAACACTGAAGCTTTCTTT.

The CDR3 sequence is CASTALTGPGTDTQYF. For the CDR3, the DNA is TGTGCCAGCACCGCTCTTACGGGTCCAGGCACAGATACGCAGTATTTT. The chain couples TRBV7-3 to TRBJ2-3, with D unresolved. The CDR3 has 16 amino acids. CDR1 is SGHTA, CDR2 FQGTGA, per germline. The V gene lost 7 bases and the J gene lost 1 base, with 18 bases spanning the gap.

This chain's CDR3 is CASSLTGLAGDEQFF. DNA for the CDR3: TGTGCCAGCAGCTTAACGGGACTAGCGGGAGATGAGCAGTTCTTC. V is TRBV7-3 and J is TRBJ2-1; 14 bases line up with TRBD2. CDR3 length equals 15 residues. The ends lost 0 bases at V and 8 bases at J; junction bases unmatched: 0. Germline V gene lookup returns CDR1 SGHTA and CDR2 FQGTGA.

This chain links TRBV7-9 with TRBJ2-3; perhaps TRBD2 as D (6 bases). The CDR3 totals 16 residues. The germline V gene encodes CDR1 SEHNR and CDR2 FQNEAQ (reference sequence). The V and J ends lost 5 bases and 4 bases respectively, with 19 bases between them. As DNA, the CDR3 is TGTGCCAGCAGCCCTGTTTGGGGCGGGATAGCAGATACGCAGTATTTT. It specifies CASSPVWGGIADTQYF. The full variable domain, completed using reference TRBV7-9 and TRBJ2-3, is DTGVSQNPRHKITKRGQNVTFRCDPISEHNRLYWYRQTLGQGPEFLTYFQNEAQLEKSRLLSDRFSAERPKGSFSTLEIQRTEQGDSAMYLCASSPVWGGIADTQYFGPGTRLTVL.

This clone appeared once. This rearrangement joins TRBV6-6 to TRBJ2-7, with TRBD2 matching 7 bases. The CDR3 runs to 16 residues. CDR1 MNHNY and CDR2 SVGAGI come from the germline V gene (reference sequence). Trimming took 2 bases from V and 2 from J; bases not matched to a gene: 9. This chain's CDR3 is CASSYPSGSFPYEQYF. The CDR3 region has the DNA TGTGCCAGCAGTTACCCTAGCGGCTCCTTTCCCTACGAGCAGTACTTC.

The V gene is TRBV5-4, the J gene TRBJ1-4; weak D call: TRBD1 (5 bases). The CDR3 is made up of 15 amino acids. Trimming pared 0 bases from V and 8 bases from J, leaving 14 bases between. Germline CDR1 reads SGHNT; CDR2 reads YYREEE (reference sequence). CDR3 in amino acids: CASSLGTGLPEKLFF. The CDR3 DNA reads as TGTGCCAGCAGCTTGGGAACAGGCCTCCCGGAAAAACTGTTTTTT.

The chain couples TRBV6-5 to TRBJ2-3; TRBD2 aligns across 11 bases. J lost 6 bases, V lost 3 bases, and 8 bases had no gene match. The CDR3 extends over 16 amino acids. Per the germline V gene, CDR1 is MNHEY and CDR2 is SVGAGI. The CDR3 loop is CASSYRASGRHDTQYF. The CDR3 bases are TGTGCCAGCAGTTATCGGGCTAGCGGGAGGCATGATACGCAGTATTTT.

The V and J genes are TRBV5-1 and TRBJ2-7, with TRBD2 matching over 11 bases. Germline V gene sequence: CDR1 SGHRS, CDR2 YFSETQ. This CDR3 has 17 residues. Trimming took 0 bases from V and 2 from J; bases not matched to a gene: 7. The DNA of the CDR3 is TGCGCCAGCAGCTTGGCCCGACTAGCGGGGCCGACCTACGAGCAGTACTTC. Protein product: CASSLARLAGPTYEQYF.

The chain recombines TRBV2 with TRBJ2-2, with 7 bases aligning to TRBD1. Germline-derived CDR1 and CDR2 are SNHLY and FYNNEI. Unmatched junction bases numbered 5, after V lost 8 bases and J lost 2 bases. The CDR3 runs 14 residues. The chain's CDR3 is CASLGTVNTGELFF. The CDR3 bases are TGTGCCAGCTTGGGGACAGTTAACACCGGGGAGCTGTTTTTT.

V gene TRBV2 combines with J gene TRBJ2-7, with D unresolved. CDR1 and CDR2 (germline): SNHLY, FYNNEI. Trimming cost V 3 bases and J 4 bases, with 10 bases left between them. The CDR3 is 13 amino acids. CDR3 nucleotide sequence: TGTGCCAGCAGTGAGGACCACCTATACGAGCAGTACTTC. Amino acids: CASSEDHLYEQYF.

The gene calls are TRBV28 and TRBJ2-3; D is perhaps TRBD2 (6 bases). From germline, CDR1 is MDHEN and CDR2 SYDVKM. This CDR3 is built from 15 residues. V lost 10 bases and J 0 bases, leaving 17 bases between the germline ends. The CDR3 DNA sequence: TGTGCCACCATGATCTTGGGGGGAAGCACAGATACGCAGTATTTT. Encoded protein: CATMILGGSTDTQYF.

The chain is built from TRBV11-2 and TRBJ1-1; tentatively, D is TRBD1 (6 bases). Germline assignment: CDR1 SGHAT and CDR2 FQNNGV. With 10 bases removed from V and 5 bases from J, the gap between germline ends came to 11 bases. The CDR3 covers 11 residues. In nucleotides, the CDR3 is TGTGCCATCCCAGGGGTAACTGAAGCTTTCTTT. Translating gives CAIPGVTEAFF.

The chain joins TRBV7-9 to TRBJ2-5; D is possibly TRBD1 or TRBD2 (6 bases each). CDR1 is SEHNR, CDR2 FQNEAQ, per germline (reference sequence). The CDR3 contains 15 residues. V was shortened by 5 bases and J by 2 bases, with 15 bases between the two germline ends. CDR3 coding DNA: TGTGCCAGCAGCCAGGGGAGCGCGGGGCAAGAGACCCAGTACTTC. It translates to CASSQGSAGQETQYF.

The table lists this clone with a few counts. The CDR3 spells CASSVGTGSYGYTF. Here the CDR3 DNA reads TGTGCCAGCAGCGTAGGGACAGGGTCATATGGCTACACCTTC. The chain has TRBV5-6 and TRBJ1-2, with 9 positions matching TRBD1. CDR1 and CDR2 (germline): SGHDT, YYEEEE. V shed 4 bases and J 5 bases; nucleotides not matched to a gene: 6. The CDR3 length is 14 residues.